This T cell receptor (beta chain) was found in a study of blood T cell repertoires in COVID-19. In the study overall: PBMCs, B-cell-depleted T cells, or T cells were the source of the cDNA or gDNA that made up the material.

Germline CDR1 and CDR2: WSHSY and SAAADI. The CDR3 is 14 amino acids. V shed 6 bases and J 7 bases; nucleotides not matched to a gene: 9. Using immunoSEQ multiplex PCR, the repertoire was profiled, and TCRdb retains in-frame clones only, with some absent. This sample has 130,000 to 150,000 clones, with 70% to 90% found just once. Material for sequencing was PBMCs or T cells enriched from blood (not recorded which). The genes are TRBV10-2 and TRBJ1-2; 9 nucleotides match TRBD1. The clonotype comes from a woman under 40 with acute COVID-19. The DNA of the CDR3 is TGCGCCAGCAGCGAGATCGGACAGGGGCCTGGCTACACCTTC. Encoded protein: CASSEIGQGPGYTF.